The next 24 T cell receptor beta chains were all read from a single sample in a study of blood T cell repertoires in COVID-19. The method was immunoSEQ multiplex PCR; TCRdb's version includes in-frame clones alone and lacks a portion of them. This table holds more than 65,000 clones, nearly 90% found once. The sequenced sample consisted of peripheral blood. The receptors were sampled from a man aged 50-59 years with acute or convalescent COVID-19.

The genes are TRBV14 and TRBJ1-5; D not certain. Germline CDR1 and CDR2: SGHDN and FVKESK. Trimming stripped 3 bases from V and 6 bases from J, with 9 bases between. This CDR3 contains 13 residues. The CDR3 nucleotides read TGTGCCAGCAGCCAGGGCCCACCTCAGCCCCAGCATTTT. This sequence encodes CASSQGPPQPQHF.

The rearrangement uses TRBV5-3 and TRBJ2-1; 8 bases agree with TRBD2. TRBV5-3 has ORF status, its function being uncertain. The trim removed 2 bases at V and 4 bases at J, leaving 5 bases unmatched. The CDR3 contains 15 residues. The DNA of the CDR3 is TGTGCCAGAAGCTTTCTCGGGGGGGAGTACAATGAGCAGTTCTTC. This gives the protein CARSFLGGEYNEQFF.

The genes are TRBV6-1 and TRBJ1-1; TRBD1 matches 8 bases. J gave up 5 bases and V 4 bases, and 12 bases lay outside the gene matches. Germline lookup yields CDR1 MNHNS and CDR2 SASEGT. The CDR3 extends over 16 amino acids. The CDR3 region has the DNA TGTGCCAGCAGTGTGGGGGCAGGGGGCCGGAGAACTGAAGCTTTCTTT. Encoded protein: CASSVGAGGRRTEAFF.

The V and J genes are TRBV7-9 and TRBJ1-5; D perhaps matches TRBD1 (5 bases). The V gene lost 2 bases and the J gene lost 1 base, with 9 bases spanning the gap. The CDR3 is 15 residues long. Per the germline V gene, CDR1 is SEHNR and CDR2 is FQNEAQ (reference sequence). CDR3 coding DNA: TGTGCCAGCAGCTTACCCGGGGGAAGCAATCAGCCCCAGCATTTT. Its translation is CASSLPGGSNQPQHF.

This sequence joins TRBV4-2 and TRBJ2-3; D is ambiguous. There are 13 residues in the CDR3. CDR1 is LGHNA, CDR2 YNFKEQ, per germline. V lost 0 bases, J lost 2 bases, and 3 bases lay in between. This CDR3 reads CASSQEATDTQYF. CDR3 DNA: TGTGCCAGCAGCCAAGAGGCCACAGATACGCAGTATTTT.

The chain is built from TRBV4-1 and TRBJ2-2; D uncertain. Per germline, CDR1 MGHRA and CDR2 YSYEKL. Trimming left V 4 bases short and J 1 base short, with 7 bases between. This CDR3 comprises 14 residues. The CDR3 region has the DNA TGCGCCAGCAGCCCCCTCAGGAACACCGGGGAGCTGTTTTTT. As protein: CASSPLRNTGELFF.

The chain links TRBV19 to TRBJ2-3; 8 nucleotides align to TRBD1. Trimming took 5 bases from V and 0 from J; bases not matched to a gene: 4. The CDR3 has 15 amino acids. Germline loops: CDR1 LNHDA, CDR2 SQIVND (reference sequence). This CDR3 is CASSARQGSTDTQYF. CDR3 bases: TGTGCCAGTAGTGCCAGACAGGGGAGCACAGATACGCAGTATTTT.

About this clone itself: Relative to the germline gene, one junction end is altered; a read error may explain this. This rearrangement joins TRBV28 to TRBJ1-1, with 8 bases aligning to TRBD1. Germline assignment: CDR1 MDHEN and CDR2 SYDVKM. The CDR3 is 13 amino acids. The CDR3 region is CASNPGTGIMVRF. The CDR3 nucleotides read TGTGCCAGCAACCCGGGGACAGGTATTATGGTGAGGTTT.

The V and J genes are TRBV20-1 and TRBJ1-1, with D maybe TRBD1 (5 bases). V shed 3 bases and J shed 1 base, with 12 bases lying between them. CDR3 size: 14 residues. Germline V gene data show CDR1 as DFQATT and CDR2 as SNEGSKA (reference sequence). The CDR3 is CSASGGGRNTEAFF. CDR3 coding DNA: TGCAGTGCTAGTGGGGGGGGAAGGAACACTGAAGCTTTCTTT.

The V and J genes are TRBV2 and TRBJ2-5; 11 bases fit TRBD2. Germline values: CDR1 SNHLY, CDR2 FYNNEI. The CDR3 has 14 amino acids. The V gene end was trimmed by 2 bases and the J gene end by 7 bases; junction bases not matched to a gene: 3. CDR3 in amino acids: CASSELAGGGTQYF. The CDR3 DNA reads as TGTGCCAGCAGTGAACTAGCGGGGGGAGGGACCCAGTACTTC.

The chain employs TRBV6-7 and TRBJ2-7; 7 bases match TRBD2. TRBV6-7 is annotated as an ORF whose role is uncertain. This CDR3 contains 15 residues. The V segment lost 3 bases and the J segment 2 bases; nucleotides outside the gene matches: 7. CDR3 region: CASSYPVGGAYEQYF. The CDR3 nucleotides read TGTGCCAGCAGTTATCCGGTGGGGGGGGCCTACGAGCAGTACTTC.

This clone was seen a single time. The CDR3 loop is CSARTVNEQFF. The CDR3 DNA follows: TGCAGTGCAAGGACTGTTAATGAGCAGTTCTTC. The chain carries TRBV20-1 and TRBJ2-1; D perhaps matches TRBD2 (5 bases). This CDR3 contains 11 residues. Trimming shortened V by 6 bases and J by 7 bases, and 10 bases separated the two germline ends. Germline assignment: CDR1 DFQATT and CDR2 SNEGSKA (reference sequence).

This clone was seen a single time. The chain joins TRBV4-2 to TRBJ2-5, with a tentative D call TRBD1 (5 bases). Per the germline V gene, CDR1 is LGHNA and CDR2 is YNFKEQ. The length of the CDR3 is 17 residues. Trimming pared 0 bases from V and 5 bases from J, leaving 19 bases between. The CDR3 is CASSQDPATDARETQYF. As DNA, the CDR3 is TGTGCCAGCAGCCAAGATCCCGCGACAGATGCGAGGGAGACCCAGTACTTC.

The genes are TRBV11-2 and TRBJ1-1; maybe TRBD1 (5 bases). V dropped 6 bases and J dropped 0 bases, with 14 bases sitting between them. Germline V gene lookup returns CDR1 SGHAT and CDR2 FQNNGV. The CDR3 loop spans 15 amino acids. In nucleotides, the CDR3 is TGTGCCAGCAGGGGTCTTGGGGCCGTGAACACTGAAGCTTTCTTT. It yields the protein CASRGLGAVNTEAFF.

This chain connects TRBV30 to TRBJ1-5; D not certain. From germline, CDR1 is GTSNPN and CDR2 SVGIG (reference sequence). Trimming stripped 2 bases from V and 1 base from J, with 15 bases between. The CDR3 totals 16 residues. The CDR3 protein is CAWSPLEGRSNQPQHF. CDR3 coding DNA: TGTGCCTGGAGTCCCCTCGAGGGTAGGAGCAATCAGCCCCAGCATTTT. The full variable domain, in which reference TRBV30 and TRBJ1-5 provide the parts outside the CDR3, is SQTIHQWPATLVQPVGSPLSLECTVEGTSNPNLYWYRQAAGRGLQLLFYSVGIGQISSEVPQNLSASRPQDRQFILSSKKLLLSDSGFYLCAWSPLEGRSNQPQHFGDGTRLSIL.

This clone was seen only a few times. Other nucleotide sequences from this sample produce the same CDR3. The genes are TRBV11-2 and TRBJ2-7, with D possibly matching TRBD2 (5 bases). V was pared by 5 bases and J by 2 bases, with 7 bases between. Germline V gene sequence: CDR1 SGHAT, CDR2 FQNNGV. The CDR3 has 12 residues. CDR3 nucleotide sequence: TGTGCCAGCAGCGGACTTACCTACGAGCAGTACGTC. Its protein is CASSGLTYEQYV.

The gene calls are TRBV25-1 and TRBJ2-5; 13 positions match TRBD2. CDR1 and CDR2 (germline): MGHDK, SYGVNS. This CDR3 has 16 residues. With 6 bases clipped from V and 0 bases from J, the junction kept 4 bases outside the gene matches. CDR3 residues: CASSPGLAGNQETQYF. CDR3 nucleotides: TGTGCCAGCAGCCCGGGACTAGCGGGGAACCAAGAGACCCAGTACTTC. Together with reference TRBV25-1 and TRBJ2-5, the CDR3 gives the full variable domain: EADIYQTPRYLVIGTGKKITLECSQTMGHDKMYWYQQDPGMELHLIHYSYGVNSTEKGDLSSESTVSRIRTEHFPLTLESARPSHTSQYLCASSPGLAGNQETQYFGPGTRLLVL.

The CDR3 region has the DNA TGTGCCAGCAGCTTAACGGGCCCCTACAATGAGCAGTTCTTC. Translating it yields CASSLTGPYNEQFF. J is TRBJ2-1 and V is TRBV7-3, with no clear D. The CDR3 loop spans 14 amino acids. Deletions cut 0 bases from V and 2 bases from J, with 5 bases between. Germline lookup yields CDR1 SGHTA and CDR2 FQGTGA.

The rearrangement uses TRBV18 and TRBJ2-5; D not certain. V lost 4 bases and J lost 5, with 14 bases in between. The CDR3 has 14 amino acids. Per the germline V gene, CDR1 is KGHSH and CDR2 is LQKENI. The CDR3 DNA follows: TGTGCCAGCTCACTAACCTTGACTGGTGAGACCCAGTACTTC. Residues: CASSLTLTGETQYF.

The V and J genes are TRBV9 and TRBJ1-3; 7 positions agree with TRBD1. Germline values: CDR1 SGDLS, CDR2 YYNGEE. The CDR3 contains 14 residues. The ends lost 4 bases at V and 4 bases at J; junction bases unmatched: 5. The CDR3 region is CASSSRGTGNTIYF. The CDR3 DNA is TGTGCCAGCAGCTCCAGGGGGACCGGAAACACCATATATTTT.

The V and J genes are TRBV11-2 and TRBJ2-2, with D perhaps TRBD1 (5 bases). V was shortened by 3 bases and J by 0 bases, with 8 bases between the two germline ends. The germline CDR1 and CDR2 sequences are SGHAT and FQNNGV. The CDR3 spans 15 residues. This CDR3 is CASSFPGPNTGELFF. CDR3 DNA: TGTGCCAGCAGCTTCCCAGGGCCGAACACCGGGGAGCTGTTTTTT.

The chain carries TRBV28 and TRBJ1-2, with 7 bases matching TRBD1. V lost 9 bases, J lost 0 bases, and 7 bases stayed unmatched. The CDR3 consists of 14 residues. Germline CDR1 MDHEN, CDR2 SYDVKM. Here the CDR3 DNA reads TGTGCCAGTTTGACAGGGCCCACTAACTATGGCTACACCTTC. It translates to CASLTGPTNYGYTF.

J is TRBJ1-2 and V is TRBV5-4, with 8 bases that match TRBD1. The CDR3 contains 16 residues. Germline CDR1 and CDR2: SGHNT and YYREEE (reference sequence). Unmatched junction bases numbered 8, after V lost 3 bases and J lost 1 base. The CDR3 bases are TGTGCCAGCAGCTCGGGACAGGTCGACTTTAACTATGGCTACACCTTC. This translates into CASSSGQVDFNYGYTF.

This rearrangement joins TRBV7-3 to TRBJ1-1, with 11 bases fitting TRBD1. Germline lookup yields CDR1 SGHTA and CDR2 FQGTGA. The CDR3 has 15 residues. V trimming: 0 bases; J trimming: 7 bases; junction bases outside the gene matches: 4. CDR3 nucleotides: TGTGCCAGCAGCTTAACTGGACAGGGGGCGCATGAAGCTTTCTTT. This gives the protein CASSLTGQGAHEAFF. Full variable domain (rest looked up from reference TRBV7-3 and TRBJ1-1): GAGVSQTPSNKVTEKGKYVELRCDPISGHTALYWYRQSLGQGPEFLIYFQGTGAADDSGLPNDRFFAVRPEGSVSTLKIQRTERGDSAVYLCASSLTGQGAHEAFFGQGTRLTVV.